This T cell receptor beta chain is from a study of Graves' ophthalmopathy and Graves' hyperthyroidism. Study results and limitations: With 70.59% sensitivity and 72.22% specificity, the model predicted ophthalmopathy progression.

Beta-chain TCR CDR3 regions were amplified from RNA transcripts. First-round RT-PCR employed HTBI primers, with a second-round multiplex PCR after it. TCRdb passed the multiplex PCR reads through MiXCR, listing each CDR3 protein once. The sample records hundreds of thousands of distinct CDR3 sequences, 20% to 25% being singletons. A note on this clonotype: Antigen unknown.

Orbital computed tomography, together with clinical symptoms, serum thyroxine, TRAb and thyroid ultrasound, was used for diagnosis. The CDR3 runs to 16 residues. The trim removed 2 bases at V and 7 bases at J, leaving 15 bases unmatched. Germline CDR1 GTSNPN, CDR2 SVGIG (reference sequence). The clonotype comes from a woman younger than 35 with stable Graves' hyperthyroidism. Some clones in this sample may be carry-over from other donors' samples. The material sequenced was peripheral blood. The chain carries TRBV30 and TRBJ1-2; TRBD1 aligns across 8 bases. Here the CDR3 DNA reads TGTGCCTGGAGTCTCTTCCCCGGACAGGGAGTTGGTGGCTACACCTTC. Protein: CAWSLFPGQGVGGYTF. Variable domain in full (rest from reference TRBV30 and TRBJ1-2): SQTIHQWPATLVQPVGSPLSLECTVEGTSNPNLYWYRQAAGRGLQLLFYSVGIGQISSEVPQNLSASRPQDRQFILSSKKLLLSDSGFYLCAWSLFPGQGVGGYTFGSGTRLTVV.